The 19 T cell receptor beta chains reported below all come from one sample, sequenced in a study of blood T cell repertoires in COVID-19. Data came from immunoSEQ multiplex PCR; TCRdb stores just in-frame clones and leaves some out. The top ten clones hold 3% to 4% of a sample with about 240,000 clones, approximately 84% of them seen once. The specimen was PBMCs or T cells enriched from blood (not recorded which). The receptors were sampled from a woman aged 40 to 50 with acute COVID-19.

Here the CDR3 reads CASSPDRGTGNTIYF. The DNA of the CDR3 is TGTGCCAGCAGCCCGGACAGGGGGACTGGAAACACCATATATTTT. The chain combines TRBV11-2 with TRBJ1-3; 10 bases match TRBD1. CDR1 is SGHAT and CDR2 is FQNNGV in the germline V gene. This CDR3 comprises 15 residues. The V gene end was trimmed by 5 bases and the J gene end by 2 bases; junction bases not matched to a gene: 3.

The chain combines TRBV6-1 with TRBJ2-7; TRBD2 agrees at 13 bases. CDR3 length: 17 amino acids. The trim removed 4 bases at V and 3 bases at J, leaving 9 bases unmatched. Germline-derived CDR1 and CDR2 are MNHNS and SASEGT. The CDR3 region is CASSVGTSGIGVYEQYF. CDR3 DNA: TGTGCCAGCAGTGTCGGGACTAGCGGGATTGGTGTCTACGAGCAGTACTTC.

The chain carries TRBV7-9 and TRBJ2-7; 15 nucleotides agree with TRBD2. This CDR3 comprises 15 residues. The germline gives CDR1 SEHNR, CDR2 FQNEAQ (reference sequence). Trimming removed 5 bases from V and 5 bases from J; junction bases left unmatched: 4. The CDR3 bases are TGTGCCAGCAGCCCGGGACTAGCGGGAGGCCACGAGCAGTACTTC. Translated, it gives CASSPGLAGGHEQYF.

The chain combines TRBV19 with TRBJ1-6; the match to TRBD1 covers 7 bases. The length of the CDR3 is 15 residues. J lost 6 bases, V lost 4 bases, and 6 bases had no gene match. Germline V gene sequence: CDR1 LNHDA, CDR2 SQIVND (reference sequence). CDR3 DNA: TGTGCCAGTAGTACTCACCAGGGGGTTAATTCACCCCTCCACTTT. This encodes CASSTHQGVNSPLHF. The full variable domain, completed using reference TRBV19 and TRBJ1-6, is DGGITQSPKYLFRKEGQNVTLSCEQNLNHDAMYWYRQDPGQGLRLIYYSQIVNDFQKGDIAEGYSVSREKKESFPLTVTSAQKNPTAFYLCASSTHQGVNSPLHFGNGTRLTVT.

This clone was recorded only once. The chain uses TRBV27 and TRBJ2-1; possibly TRBD2 for D (6 bases). The CDR3 covers 13 residues. Trimming cost V 4 bases and J 9 bases, with 13 bases left between them. Germline CDR1 MNHEY, CDR2 SMNVEV (reference sequence). The CDR3 spells CASSWSSDSEQFF. The CDR3 nucleotides read TGTGCCAGCAGTTGGTCTAGCGACAGTGAGCAGTTCTTC.

The chain joins TRBV11-2 to TRBJ2-2, with TRBD2 identical over 10 bases. With 1 base clipped from V and 6 bases from J, the junction kept 8 bases outside the gene matches. This CDR3 is built from 17 residues. Germline assignment: CDR1 SGHAT and CDR2 FQNNGV. CDR3 nucleotides: TGTGCCAGCAGCTTAGTCTCTAGCGGGAGCTCGGCCGGGGAGCTGTTTTTT. It translates to CASSLVSSGSSAGELFF.

This chain uses TRBV12-3 or TRBV12-4 with TRBJ1-5, with D hard to call. V lost 6 bases and J lost 6, with 9 bases in between. The CDR3 extends over 12 amino acids. Here the CDR3 reads CASSRPAQPQHF. CDR3 sequence (DNA): TGTGCCAGCAGCAGGCCTGCTCAGCCCCAGCATTTT.

V gene TRBV3-1 (or the pseudogene TRBV3-2) combines with J gene TRBJ2-7; D is possibly TRBD2 (5 bases). V lost 4 bases and J 3 bases, leaving 13 bases between the germline ends. The CDR3 is 14 residues long. Germline loops: CDR1 LGHDT, CDR2 YNNKEL (reference sequence). For the CDR3, the DNA is TGTGCCAGCAGCCGAAAGAGACGGGACTACGAGCAGTACTTC. As protein: CASSRKRRDYEQYF.

V is TRBV11-2 and J is TRBJ2-1; D may be TRBD1 (5 bases). Trimming removed 5 bases at V and 10 bases at J, with 12 bases between. The germline CDR1 and CDR2 sequences are SGHAT and FQNNGV. This CDR3 contains 12 residues. CDR3 bases: TGTGCCAGCAGCCATAATAGGGGCGAGCAGTTCTTC. This gives the protein CASSHNRGEQFF.

The chain links TRBV10-3 to TRBJ2-7; TRBD2 agrees at 14 bases. With V trimmed by 6 bases and J by 3 bases, 4 bases remained unmatched. This CDR3 comprises 15 residues. The V gene's germline CDR1 is ENHRY and CDR2 SYGVKD. Here the CDR3 DNA reads TGTGCCATCAGCCCCGGGACTAGCGGGAGCTACGAGCAGTACTTC. Amino acids: CAISPGTSGSYEQYF.

This clone appeared a single time. V usage is TRBV7-9 and J usage is TRBJ2-2, with TRBD1 matching 8 bases. CDR1 is SEHNR and CDR2 is FQNEAQ in the germline V gene (reference sequence). The CDR3 extends over 16 amino acids. The ends lost 4 bases at V and 4 bases at J; junction bases unmatched: 8. Written as DNA, the CDR3 is TGTGCCAGCAGCTGGGACAGGACCTCGGGCACCGGGGAGCTGTTTTTT. This translates into CASSWDRTSGTGELFF.

This clone has only one observation. The rearrangement links TRBV19 to TRBJ1-1; possible D gene TRBD1, 5 bases. Deletions cut 1 base from V and 4 bases from J, with 13 bases between. In germline, CDR1 is LNHDA, CDR2 SQIVND (reference sequence). This CDR3 is 15 amino acids long. The CDR3: CASSIVGGAPTEAFF. The CDR3 nucleotides are TGTGCCAGTAGTATAGTGGGAGGGGCCCCCACTGAAGCTTTCTTT.

The chain combines TRBV14 with TRBJ2-7; 11 bases are shared with TRBD2. The junction had 4 bases not matched to a gene; V was cut back by 6 bases and J by 3 bases. CDR1 is SGHDN and CDR2 is FVKESK in the germline V gene. CDR3 size: 14 residues. Here the CDR3 reads CASRTSGRSYEQYF. The CDR3 nucleotides are TGTGCCAGCAGAACTAGCGGGAGAAGCTACGAGCAGTACTTC.

The chain combines TRBV6-2 or TRBV6-3 with TRBJ1-2; 8 positions agree with TRBD1. This CDR3 contains 13 residues. With V trimmed by 4 bases and J by 4 bases, 2 bases remained unmatched. CDR1 is MNHEY and CDR2 is SVGEGT in the germline V gene. The CDR3 DNA is TGTGCCAGCAGTTGGGACAGGCTCTATGGCTACACCTTC. The encoded protein is CASSWDRLYGYTF.

V gene TRBV5-1 combines with J gene TRBJ2-7, with 8 bases lining up with TRBD2. The junction had 7 bases not matched to a gene; V was cut back by 8 bases and J by 0 bases. The CDR3 spans 14 residues. From germline, CDR1 is SGHRS and CDR2 YFSETQ. This CDR3 reads CASRPGTSSYEQYF. CDR3 nucleotides: TGCGCCAGTAGACCCGGGACTAGCTCCTACGAGCAGTACTTC.

The V call is TRBV5-1, the J call TRBJ1-1, with a possible D match to TRBD1 (6 bases). Germline V lookup: CDR1 SGHRS, CDR2 YFSETQ. The CDR3 is 13 amino acids. The V and J ends lost 0 bases and 6 bases respectively, with 9 bases between them. As DNA, the CDR3 is TGCGCCAGCAGCTTGGGACAGGCTTCTGAAGCTTTCTTT. Translated: CASSLGQASEAFF. The full variable domain, in which reference TRBV5-1 and TRBJ1-1 provide the parts outside the CDR3, is KAGVTQTPRYLIKTRGQQVTLSCSPISGHRSVSWYQQTPGQGLQFLFEYFSETQRNKGNFPGRFSGRQFSNSRSEMNVSTLELGDSALYLCASSLGQASEAFFGQGTRLTVV.

The rearrangement uses TRBV5-1 and TRBJ2-7; D not resolved. The CDR3 runs to 13 residues. CDR1 is SGHRS, CDR2 YFSETQ, per germline. Trimming pared 4 bases from V and 0 bases from J, leaving 8 bases between. CDR3 in amino acids: CASSLTASYEQYF. The CDR3 DNA is TGCGCCAGCAGCCTAACAGCCTCCTACGAGCAGTACTTC.

This sequence joins TRBV6-5 and TRBJ2-7, with D perhaps matching TRBD1 (5 bases). This CDR3 is 15 amino acids long. Trimming took off 2 bases at V and 4 bases at J, with 15 bases between the two ends. CDR1 MNHEY and CDR2 SVGAGI come from the germline V gene. In DNA form, the CDR3 reads TGTGCCAGCAGTTACGCAGGCAGGGTGGAGTACGAGCAGTACTTC. Translating gives CASSYAGRVEYEQYF.

The chain is built from TRBV30 and TRBJ2-1; the match to TRBD2 covers 8 bases. Germline V gene lookup returns CDR1 GTSNPN and CDR2 SVGIG (reference sequence). CDR3 length: 13 amino acids. The junction had 5 bases not matched to a gene; V was cut back by 3 bases and J by 7 bases. DNA of the CDR3: TGTGCCTGGAGCCGGACTAGCCTGAATGAGCAGTTCTTC. This sequence encodes CAWSRTSLNEQFF.